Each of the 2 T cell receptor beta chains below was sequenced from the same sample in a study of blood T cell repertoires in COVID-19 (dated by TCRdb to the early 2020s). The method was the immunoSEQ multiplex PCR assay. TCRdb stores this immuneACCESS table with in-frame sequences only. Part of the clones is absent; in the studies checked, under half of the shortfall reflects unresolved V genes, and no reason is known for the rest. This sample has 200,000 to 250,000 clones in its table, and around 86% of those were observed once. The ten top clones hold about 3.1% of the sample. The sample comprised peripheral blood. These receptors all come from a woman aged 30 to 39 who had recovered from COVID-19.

The CDR3 region is CASSRPLGGGYGYTF. CDR3 DNA sequence: TGTGCCAGCAGCAGACCCTTGGGGGGAGGCTATGGCTACACCTTC. V is TRBV3-1 (or the pseudogene TRBV3-2) and J is TRBJ1-2; possible D gene TRBD1, 5 bases. Trimming pared 5 bases from V and 4 bases from J, leaving 17 bases between. This CDR3 has 15 residues. Germline V gives CDR1 LGHDT, CDR2 YNNKEL (reference sequence).

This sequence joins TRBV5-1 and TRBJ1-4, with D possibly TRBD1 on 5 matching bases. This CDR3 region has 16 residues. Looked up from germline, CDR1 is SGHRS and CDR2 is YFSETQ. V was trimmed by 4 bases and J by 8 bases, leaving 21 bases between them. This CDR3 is CASSPGTRAATEKLFF. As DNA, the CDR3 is TGCGCCAGCAGCCCGGGTACCAGGGCGGCTACGGAAAAACTGTTTTTT.